This TCR beta chain was observed in a study of blood T cell repertoires in COVID-19. Looking at the study overall: Acute-phase and convalescent COVID-19 samples originated in the United States, Italy and Spain.

V dropped 6 bases and J dropped 9; count of bases not matched to a gene: 10. Germline V CDR1 and CDR2: MNHEY, SVGAGI. The CDR3 is 15 amino acids. In Seattle, patients joined the study during active infection and were tracked longitudinally. Only in-frame clones appear in the TCRdb table, and some are missing; sequencing was by immunoSEQ multiplex PCR. This table holds some 38,000 clones, roughly 70% found once. The sequenced material came from peripheral blood. The J gene is TRBJ1-6, the V gene TRBV6-5, with TRBD1 matching 8 bases. The sequence was collected from a man aged 65 to 79 with COVID-19, enrolled during active disease. The CDR3 protein is CASSLGQASGSPLHF. CDR3 in DNA: TGTGCCAGCAGCCTGGGACAGGCATCTGGTTCACCCCTCCACTTT.